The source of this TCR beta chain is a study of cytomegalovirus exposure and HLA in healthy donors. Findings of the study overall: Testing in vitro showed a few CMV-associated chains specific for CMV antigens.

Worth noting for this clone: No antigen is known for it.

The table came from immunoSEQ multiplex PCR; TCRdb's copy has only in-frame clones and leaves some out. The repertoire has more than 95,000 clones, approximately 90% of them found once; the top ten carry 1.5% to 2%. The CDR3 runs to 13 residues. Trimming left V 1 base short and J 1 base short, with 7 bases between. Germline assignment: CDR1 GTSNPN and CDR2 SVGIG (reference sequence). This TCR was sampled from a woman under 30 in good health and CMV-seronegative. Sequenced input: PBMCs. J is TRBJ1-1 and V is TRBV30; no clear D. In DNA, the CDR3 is TGTGCCTGGAGTGAGAGTCGGAACACTGAAGCTTTCTTT. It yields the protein CAWSESRNTEAFF.